The T cell receptor beta chain under discussion was sequenced for a study of cytomegalovirus exposure and HLA in healthy donors. Study as a whole: HLA-typed donors were the source of approximately 85 million unique TCRs held in an early data release.

Of note for this clone: Antigen: not known.

Regarding the study as a whole: The investigators catalogued 160 or so TCR beta chains as cytomegalovirus-associated.

Healthy donors of bone marrow made up the group. Amplification used 60 Vbeta primers and 13 Jbeta primers. The data were produced by immunoSEQ multiplex PCR, yet TCRdb's version contains in-frame clones alone and is incomplete. This sample's clone table lists more than 85,000 clones. Germline CDR1 SQVTM, CDR2 ANQGSEA. CDR3 size: 11 residues. V lost 8 bases and J 4 bases, leaving 11 bases between the germline ends. The chain uses TRBV29-1 and TRBJ2-5; possibly TRBD2 for D (5 bases). This sequence was found in a girl aged 5 to 17 in good health and CMV-seropositive. The source material was PBMCs. The CDR3 coding sequence is TGCAGCCATTACGCGGGAGAGACCCAGTACTTC. This translates into CSHYAGETQYF.